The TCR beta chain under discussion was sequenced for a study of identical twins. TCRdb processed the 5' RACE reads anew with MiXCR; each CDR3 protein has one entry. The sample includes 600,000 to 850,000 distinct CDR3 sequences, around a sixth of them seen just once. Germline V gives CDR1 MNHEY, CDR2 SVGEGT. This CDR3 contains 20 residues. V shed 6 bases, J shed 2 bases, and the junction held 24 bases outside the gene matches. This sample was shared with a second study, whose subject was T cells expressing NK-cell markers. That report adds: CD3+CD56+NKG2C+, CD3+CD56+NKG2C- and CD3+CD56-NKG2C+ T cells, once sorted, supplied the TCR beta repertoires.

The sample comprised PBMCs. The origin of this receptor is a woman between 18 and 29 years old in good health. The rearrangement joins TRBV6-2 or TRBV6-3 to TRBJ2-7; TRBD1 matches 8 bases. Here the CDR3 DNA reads TGTGCCAGCAGCCCTCTAATCGCAGGGGGCATCGAGTTATTTGCCTACGAGCAGTACTTC. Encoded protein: CASSPLIAGGIELFAYEQYF.